This record covers a single T cell receptor beta chain. CDR1 is SGHTA, CDR2 FQGNSA, per germline. This CDR3 contains 17 residues. The V end lost 1 base, the J end lost 0 bases, and 13 bases lay between the germline ends. Patients from Seattle were sampled longitudinally, starting during active infection. The data originate from a study of blood T cell repertoires in COVID-19. Overall study: Researchers got acute and convalescent COVID-19 samples from the United States, Italy and Spain. The cDNA or gDNA used as material had been derived from T cells, B-cell-depleted T cells, or PBMCs.

How the authors handled the data: Reference gene primers were amplified, and this amplification served to estimate nucleated cell counts. Clones were sequenced by immunoSEQ multiplex PCR, and TCRdb holds only the in-frame ones, with some missing. The V and J calls and clone size come from that table; D and trimming were worked out from the DNA. The table shows just under 350,000 clones, with about 89% occurring only once. The chain couples TRBV7-2 to TRBJ1-5; no clear D. Sequencing used peripheral blood. The receptor was isolated from a woman in her 50s with COVID-19, enrolled during active disease. CDR3 residues: CASSLETSRYSNQPQHF. The CDR3 nucleotides are TGTGCCAGCAGCTTAGAGACATCACGTTATAGCAATCAGCCCCAGCATTTT. The full variable domain, in which reference TRBV7-2 and TRBJ1-5 provide the parts outside the CDR3, is GAGVSQSPSNKVTEKGKDVELRCDPISGHTALYWYRQSLGQGLEFLIYFQGNSAPDKSGLPSDRFSAERTGGSVSTLTIQRTQQEDSAVYLCASSLETSRYSNQPQHFGDGTRLSIL.